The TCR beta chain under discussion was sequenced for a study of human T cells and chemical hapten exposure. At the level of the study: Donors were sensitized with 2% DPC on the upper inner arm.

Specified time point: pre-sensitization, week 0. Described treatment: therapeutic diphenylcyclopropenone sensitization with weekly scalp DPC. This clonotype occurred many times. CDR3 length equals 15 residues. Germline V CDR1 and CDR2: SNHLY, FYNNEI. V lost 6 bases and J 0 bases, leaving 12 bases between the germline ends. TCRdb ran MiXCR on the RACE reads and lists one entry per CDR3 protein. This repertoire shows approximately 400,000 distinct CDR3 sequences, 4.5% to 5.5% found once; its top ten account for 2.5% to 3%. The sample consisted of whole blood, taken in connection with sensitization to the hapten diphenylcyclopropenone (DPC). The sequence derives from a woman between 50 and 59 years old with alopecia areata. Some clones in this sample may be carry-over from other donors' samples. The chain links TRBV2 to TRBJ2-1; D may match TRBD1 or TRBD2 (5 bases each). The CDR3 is CASSWDPSSYNEQFF. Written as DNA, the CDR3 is TGTGCCAGCAGCTGGGACCCAAGCTCCTACAATGAGCAGTTCTTC.